This T cell receptor (beta chain) is from a study of T cell responses to AZD1222 COVID-19 vaccine. Only a few counts were recorded for this clone. Antigen unknown. Study conclusions and caveats: Regions 160-218 and 743-854 held dominance among vaccine-associated CD4 TCRs, which spanned spike.

Germline CDR1 and CDR2: MNHEY and SVGAGI. CDR3 length: 12 residues. Deletions cut 0 bases from V and 1 base from J, with 0 bases between. Some clones are missing from TCRdb's copy, which holds only in-frame ones; the method was immunoSEQ multiplex PCR. There are 150,000 or so clones in the sample; about 88% occur only once, and 1.5% to 2% lies in the top ten. The sample consisted of peripheral blood, taken on day 0 of AZD1222 vaccination. This clonotype was obtained from an adult in good health. The chain links TRBV6-5 to TRBJ1-1; D gene ambiguous. CDR3 protein: CASSYSNTEAFF. CDR3 nucleotides: TGTGCCAGCAGTTACTCGAACACTGAAGCTTTCTTT.